The following is a TCR beta chain sequence with its context. As processed by the authors: Estimates of nucleated cell counts were drawn from the amplification of reference gene primers. Sequenced by immunoSEQ multiplex PCR; TCRdb stores in-frame clones only, minus some. V and J calls and clone size are given by that table; D and trimming were obtained from the DNA. The repertoire holds around 300,000 clones, with 88% as singletons. The sample belongs to a study of blood T cell repertoires in COVID-19. At the level of the study: Samples taken during acute and convalescent COVID-19 were collected in the United States, Italy and Spain.

V lost 5 bases to trimming and J lost 4 bases; unmatched junction nucleotides: 7. CDR1 is MNHEY and CDR2 is SVGAGI in the germline V gene. The CDR3 covers 14 residues. Sequencing was done on a sample of peripheral blood. This chain links TRBV6-5 with TRBJ1-1, with 7 positions matching TRBD1. The receptor comes from a man in his late teens or twenties with active or convalescent COVID-19. CDR3 nucleotide sequence: TGTGCCAGCAGTATCCAGGGGGGCTCCACTGAAGCTTTCTTT. Translated: CASSIQGGSTEAFF.